Listed here is a single T cell receptor (beta chain). The source of the sample is a study of blood T cell repertoires in COVID-19. For the study at large: Samples of COVID-19 (acute and convalescent) were obtained from the United States, Italy and Spain. The analysed material was cDNA or gDNA that came from T cells, B-cell-depleted T cells, or PBMCs.

The CDR3 totals 13 residues. Germline CDR1 reads MNHNY; CDR2 reads SVGAGI (reference sequence). The ends were cut back, 0 bases at V and 12 bases at J, with 12 bases in the middle. As originally analysed: Amplified reference gene primers provided the basis for estimating nucleated cell counts. Using immunoSEQ multiplex PCR, the repertoire was profiled, and TCRdb retains in-frame clones only, with some absent. The V and J calls and clone size are taken from that table; D and trimming were inferred from the DNA. This table has over 90,000 clones, around 90% appearing once. The chain couples TRBV6-6 to TRBJ2-1; D is uncertain. The sequence derives from a woman in her 70s with acute or convalescent COVID-19. Sequencing was carried out using peripheral blood. CDR3 bases: TGTGCCAGCAGTTACTCAAGCGAAAGATCGCAGTTCTTC. As protein: CASSYSSERSQFF.